The sequence of this TCR beta chain was determined in a study of blood T cell repertoires in COVID-19. Study-level background: Acute and convalescent COVID-19 samples came from the United States, Italy and Spain.

Germline V gene sequence: CDR1 MNHEY, CDR2 SMNVEV (reference sequence). This CDR3 has 14 residues. Produced via immunoSEQ multiplex PCR; TCRdb's table is partial and in-frame only. The sample shows some 370,000 clones, 90% of them seen only once. In the case of this clone: One end of the junction fails to match germline, which may point to a read error.

The source is a man younger than 30 with active or convalescent COVID-19. Input material: peripheral blood. The genes are TRBV27 and TRBJ2-6; D possibly corresponds to TRBD1 (5 bases). The CDR3 nucleotides are TGTGCCAGCAGTTTATTTGCTGGGGCCAACGTGCTGACTTTC. This translates into CASSLFAGANVLTF.